The next 18 T cell receptor beta chains were all read from a single sample in a study of T cells in Graves' hyperthyroidism and ophthalmopathy. From RNA transcripts, TCR beta CDR3 regions were amplified. HTBI primers were used for first-round RT-PCR of the TCR CDR3. From the multiplex PCR reads, TCRdb called clonotypes with MiXCR, one entry per CDR3 protein. The sample has some 300,000 distinct CDR3 sequences, roughly a fifth seen once. Sequenced material: blood. Receptor source: a man aged 50-59 years with Graves' ophthalmopathy.

This clonotype has ten or more counts. The rearrangement uses TRBV2 and TRBJ1-5; perhaps TRBD1 as D (6 bases). From germline, CDR1 is SNHLY and CDR2 FYNNEI. V was cut by 6 bases and J by 3 bases, with 15 bases left in between. The CDR3 extends over 15 amino acids. In DNA, the CDR3 is TGTGCCAGCAGGGACCGGGACATTGACAATCAGCCCCAGCATTTT. Encoded protein: CASRDRDIDNQPQHF.

This clonotype came up many times. The V and J genes are TRBV7-3 and TRBJ2-7, with TRBD2 matching 7 bases. In germline, CDR1 is SGHTA, CDR2 FQGTGA. The V gene end was trimmed by 5 bases and the J gene end by 2 bases; junction bases not matched to a gene: 6. The CDR3 contains 14 residues. As DNA, the CDR3 is TGTGCCAGCAGCCGACTTGCGGGAGCCTACGAGCAGTACTTC. Amino acid sequence: CASSRLAGAYEQYF.

There are a few counts of this clonotype. The chain employs TRBV5-1 and TRBJ2-2, with D possibly being TRBD1 (6 bases). The CDR3 totals 17 residues. From germline, CDR1 is SGHRS and CDR2 YFSETQ. Trimming removed 0 bases from V and 7 bases from J, with 19 bases in between. CDR3 sequence: CASSLVKGVEKGGELFF. In DNA form, the CDR3 reads TGCGCCAGCAGCTTGGTAAAGGGGGTCGAGAAAGGCGGGGAGCTGTTTTTT.

This clonotype has only a few counts. This chain uses TRBV9 with TRBJ1-2; D possibly corresponds to TRBD1 (6 bases). The CDR3 loop spans 14 amino acids. The germline gives CDR1 SGDLS, CDR2 YYNGEE. Trimming removed 4 bases at V and 9 bases at J, with 19 bases between. The CDR3 coding sequence is TGTGCCAGCAGCCCGCAGCCCCGGGACAATAGCTACACCTTC. Translation: CASSPQPRDNSYTF.

This clonotype was seen more than once but under ten times. The chain employs TRBV20-1 and TRBJ2-3; 15 nucleotides align to TRBD2. CDR1 is DFQATT and CDR2 is SNEGSKA in the germline V gene (reference sequence). Trimming at V came to 1 base and at J to 4 bases, leaving 3 bases not matched to a gene. This CDR3 region has 16 residues. In DNA form, the CDR3 reads TGCAGTGCTAGAGCCTGGACTAGCGGGAGGGCAGATACGCAGTATTTT. Residues: CSARAWTSGRADTQYF.

This clonotype was counted only a few times. V is TRBV4-2 and J is TRBJ1-5; a possible D gene is TRBD1 (5 bases). The germline V gene encodes CDR1 LGHNA and CDR2 YNFKEQ. This CDR3 spans 15 amino acids. V was trimmed by 0 bases and J by 3 bases, leaving 9 bases between them. The CDR3 loop is CASSQDRGPNQPQHF. In DNA form, the CDR3 reads TGTGCCAGCAGCCAAGATCGGGGACCCAATCAGCCCCAGCATTTT.

In this sample, this clonotype turned up a few times. The genes are TRBV28 and TRBJ2-7; no clear D gene. Trimming removed 10 bases from V and 6 bases from J, with 13 bases in between. Germline V CDR1 and CDR2: MDHEN, SYDVKM. The CDR3 is 11 residues long. This CDR3 reads CATLAPTEQYF. Here the CDR3 DNA reads TGTGCCACCCTTGCGCCCACCGAGCAGTACTTC.

This clonotype was counted at least ten times. The chain combines TRBV6-5 with TRBJ2-3, with D unresolved. V was clipped by 4 bases and J by 2 bases, with 7 bases between them. This CDR3 spans 13 amino acids. Per germline, CDR1 MNHEY and CDR2 SVGAGI. The CDR3 region is CASSSSFTDTQYF. The CDR3 DNA is TGTGCCAGCAGTTCCTCGTTCACAGATACGCAGTATTTT.

The V gene is TRBV15, the J gene TRBJ2-7; a possible D gene is TRBD1 (5 bases). V gave up 4 bases and J gave up 3 bases, with 13 bases separating them. Germline-derived CDR1 and CDR2 are LNHNV and YYDKDF (reference sequence). The CDR3 has 14 residues. CDR3 protein: CATSNSGASYEQYF. The DNA for the CDR3 is TGTGCCACCAGCAATTCTGGGGCCAGCTACGAGCAGTACTTC. Variable domain in full (rest from reference TRBV15 and TRBJ2-7): DAMVIQNPRYQVTQFGKPVTLSCSQTLNHNVMYWYQQKSSQAPKLLFHYYDKDFNNEADTPDNFQSRRPNTSFCFLDIRSPGLGDTAMYLCATSNSGASYEQYFGPGTRLTVT.

This clonotype was counted many times. The chain links TRBV12-3 or TRBV12-4 to TRBJ1-2; 8 bases match TRBD1. The CDR3 covers 14 residues. J lost 6 bases, V lost 7 bases, and 10 bases had no gene match. The CDR3 loop reads CASTLTGANDGYTF. The CDR3, as DNA: TGTGCCAGCACCCTGACAGGGGCGAATGATGGCTACACCTTC.

This clonotype was counted a few times. This chain joins TRBV20-1 and TRBJ2-1; 12 nucleotides line up with TRBD2. The CDR3 spans 20 residues. After removal of 0 bases from V and 0 bases from J, the junction contained 12 bases not matched to a gene. Germline loops: CDR1 DFQATT, CDR2 SNEGSKA (reference sequence). This CDR3 is CSARDLLAGGLTGSYNEQFF. In DNA form, the CDR3 reads TGCAGTGCTAGAGACCTACTAGCGGGAGGACTTACGGGCTCCTACAATGAGCAGTTCTTC.

This clonotype turned up a few times. This chain uses TRBV27 with TRBJ2-5; D remains ambiguous. Trimming removed 5 bases from V and 0 bases from J, with 4 bases in between. Germline V gene sequence: CDR1 MNHEY, CDR2 SMNVEV (reference sequence). The CDR3 runs 12 residues. The CDR3 reads CASSANQETQYF. CDR3 sequence (DNA): TGTGCCAGCAGTGCAAACCAAGAGACCCAGTACTTC.

In its sample, this clonotype was seen many times. This chain links TRBV3-1 with TRBJ2-7; D is uncertain. Germline values: CDR1 LGHDT, CDR2 YNNKEL (reference sequence). V dropped 6 bases and J dropped 0 bases, with 9 bases sitting between them. The CDR3 runs 13 residues. For the CDR3, the DNA is TGTGCCAGCAGTAAGGCGGCCTCCTACGAGCAGTACTTC. This encodes CASSKAASYEQYF.

The CDR3 here is CASSYSGQQGRFLRDEKLFF. For the CDR3, the DNA is TGTGCCAGCAGTTACTCAGGTCAACAGGGTCGGTTTTTACGTGATGAAAAACTGTTTTTT. The gene calls are TRBV6-2 or TRBV6-3 and TRBJ1-4; maybe TRBD1 (6 bases). Germline-derived CDR1 and CDR2 are MNHEY and SVGEGT. V was trimmed by 0 bases and J by 6 bases, leaving 26 bases between them. The CDR3 is 20 amino acids.

This clonotype was observed many times. The chain employs TRBV20-1 and TRBJ1-1, with D unclear. CDR1 is DFQATT and CDR2 is SNEGSKA in the germline V gene (reference sequence). This CDR3 is built from 15 residues. Trimming removed 3 bases at V and 0 bases at J, with 14 bases between. Written as DNA, the CDR3 is TGCAGTGCTAGTACCTGGATCACCATGAACACTGAAGCTTTCTTT. Its protein product is CSASTWITMNTEAFF.

This clonotype was counted between two and nine times. The chain employs TRBV4-1 and TRBJ2-7; 13 bases are a match to TRBD2. CDR1 and CDR2 (germline): MGHRA, YSYEKL. Trimming took 2 bases from V and 1 from J; bases not matched to a gene: 8. This CDR3 has 18 residues. The chain's CDR3 is CASSQRLAGGTISYEQYF. The CDR3 nucleotides are TGCGCCAGCAGCCAAAGACTAGCGGGAGGTACGATTTCCTACGAGCAGTACTTC.

This rearrangement joins TRBV6-1 to TRBJ1-3; D call uncertain. Trimming shortened V by 6 bases and J by 0 bases, and 15 bases separated the two germline ends. The CDR3 spans 16 residues. The germline V gene has CDR1 MNHNS and CDR2 SASEGT. The CDR3 sequence is CASRPLGGRSGNTIYF. The CDR3 DNA sequence: TGTGCCAGCAGACCCTTGGGAGGGCGCTCTGGAAACACCATATATTTT.

The chain combines TRBV20-1 with TRBJ2-3; D is perhaps TRBD2 (5 bases). Germline CDR1 and CDR2: DFQATT and SNEGSKA (reference sequence). CDR3 length: 13 residues. The V and J ends lost 6 bases and 0 bases respectively, with 10 bases between them. As DNA, the CDR3 is TGCAGTGCGGGTTCGGGGAGCACAGATACGCAGTATTTT. Translation: CSAGSGSTDTQYF.